This T cell receptor beta chain derives from a study of regulatory T cells in long-lasting Graves disease. Researchers made TCR beta libraries by using iRepertoire HTBI primers and running Arm-PCR on CDR3 regions. Using its own MiXCR run on the multiplex PCR reads, TCRdb lists one record per CDR3 protein. The sample lists a few hundred thousand distinct CDR3 sequences; roughly 22% were seen once. General study points: Persistent patients shared more public clonotypes (approximately 2,900) than new patients (roughly 970). Newly diagnosed Graves' patients exceeded persistent ones in TCR diversity. Preferential use of TRBV28, TRBJ1-2 and TRBJ2-5 was seen in persistent disease.

V lost 5 bases and J lost 0, with 10 bases in between. CDR3 length equals 15 residues. CDR1 is LNHDA and CDR2 is SQIVND in the germline V gene (reference sequence). Regarding this clonotype: Its antigen is still unknown.

Time point of the sample: persistent/refractory GD, antithyroid drugs over 5 years with positive TRAb. Construction of the TCR library relied on RNA isolated from PBMCs. This TCR came from a female donor with Graves disease. The input for sequencing was peripheral blood mononuclear cells (PBMCs), taken when the disease was refractory, from a patient treated with antithyroid drugs. The chain joins TRBV19 to TRBJ2-2, with D hard to call. This chain's CDR3 is CASSELSSNTGELFF. CDR3 DNA: TGTGCCAGTAGTGAACTTAGCTCGAACACCGGGGAGCTGTTTTTT. The whole variable domain, filled in from reference TRBV19 and TRBJ2-2, reads DGGITQSPKYLFRKEGQNVTLSCEQNLNHDAMYWYRQDPGQGLRLIYYSQIVNDFQKGDIAEGYSVSREKKESFPLTVTSAQKNPTAFYLCASSELSSNTGELFFGEGSRLTVL.